This T cell receptor (beta chain) emerged from a study of blood T cell repertoires in COVID-19. The overall study: The samples span acute and convalescent COVID-19 from the United States, Italy and Spain. T cells, B-cell-depleted T cells, or PBMCs supplied cDNA or gDNA.

The CDR3 runs 12 residues. Germline assignment: CDR1 SQVTM and CDR2 ANQGSEA. Trimming left V 0 bases short and J 3 bases short, with 6 bases between. There are a few counts of this clone. Within the sample, other DNA sequences also encode this same CDR3. Under the authors' procedure: Nucleated cell counts were estimated from reference gene primer amplification. Libraries were prepared by immunoSEQ multiplex PCR; TCRdb keeps only in-frame clonotypes and omits some of them. The V and J calls and clone size are taken from that table; D and trimming were inferred from the DNA. The table records 130,000 to 150,000 clones, around 82% of them present only once.

The chain is built from TRBV29-1 and TRBJ2-7; D ambiguous. This clonotype was obtained from a man aged 55 to 70 with active or convalescent COVID-19. Sequenced sample: peripheral blood. The CDR3 DNA follows: TGCAGCGTTGAAGAAGGCGGCTACGAGCAGTACTTC. As protein: CSVEEGGYEQYF.